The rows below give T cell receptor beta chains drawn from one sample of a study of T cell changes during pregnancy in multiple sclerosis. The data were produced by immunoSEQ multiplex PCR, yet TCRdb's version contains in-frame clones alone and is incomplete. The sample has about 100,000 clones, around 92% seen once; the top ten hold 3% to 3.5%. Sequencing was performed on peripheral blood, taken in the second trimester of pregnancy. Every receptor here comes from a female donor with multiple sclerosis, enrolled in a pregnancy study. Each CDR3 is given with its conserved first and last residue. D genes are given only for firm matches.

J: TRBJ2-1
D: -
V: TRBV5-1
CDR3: CASSREGLRNEQFF

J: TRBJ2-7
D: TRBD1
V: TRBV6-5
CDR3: CASSYGAPYRGYEQYF

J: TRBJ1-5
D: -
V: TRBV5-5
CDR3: CASSPRGGEGQPQHF

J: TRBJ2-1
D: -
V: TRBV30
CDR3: CAWSPTGNNEQFF

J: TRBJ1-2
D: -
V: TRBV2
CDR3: CASSESAAQNYGYTF

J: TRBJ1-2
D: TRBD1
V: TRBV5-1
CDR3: CASSLDLDRAAGYTF

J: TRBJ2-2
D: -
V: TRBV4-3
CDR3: CASSQEEGTGELFF

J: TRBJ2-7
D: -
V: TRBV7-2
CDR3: CASSLGGGLIRSSSYEQYF

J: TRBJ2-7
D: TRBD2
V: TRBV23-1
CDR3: CASSQSPASGVSYEQYF

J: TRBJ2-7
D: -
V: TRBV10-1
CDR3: CASSLQGYEQYF

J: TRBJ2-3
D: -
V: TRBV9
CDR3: CASSVALGANTQYF

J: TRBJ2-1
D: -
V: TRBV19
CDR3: CASKSSGLYNEQFF

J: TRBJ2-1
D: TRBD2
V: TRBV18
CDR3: CASSPKGGNEQFF

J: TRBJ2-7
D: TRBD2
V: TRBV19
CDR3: CASSIDGRGLDEQYF

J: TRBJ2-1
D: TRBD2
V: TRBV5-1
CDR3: CASSPTLAGVNEQFF

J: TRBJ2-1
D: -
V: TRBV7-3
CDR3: CASSLVPGTDNEQFF

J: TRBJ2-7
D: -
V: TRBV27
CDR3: CASSLSGGASIYEQYF

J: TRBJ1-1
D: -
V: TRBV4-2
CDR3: CASSQDPNREGQAFF

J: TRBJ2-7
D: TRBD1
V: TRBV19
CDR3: CASSRTGGIYEQYF

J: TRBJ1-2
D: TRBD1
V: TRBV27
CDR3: CASAGEGANYGYTF

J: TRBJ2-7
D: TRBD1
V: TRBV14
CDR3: CASTAGTGAYEQYF

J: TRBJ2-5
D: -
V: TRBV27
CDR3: CASTYRETQYF

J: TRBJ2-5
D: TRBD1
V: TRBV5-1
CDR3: CASTPDRADQETQYF

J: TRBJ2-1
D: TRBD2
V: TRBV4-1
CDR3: CASSQEGGTSASNEQFF

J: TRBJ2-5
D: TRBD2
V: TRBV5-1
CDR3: CASSLVSPGLAGGETQYF

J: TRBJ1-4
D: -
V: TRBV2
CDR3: CASMRAREDEKLFF

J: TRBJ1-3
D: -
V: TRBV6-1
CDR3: CASSEPGSSGNTIYF

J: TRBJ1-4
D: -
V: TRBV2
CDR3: CASSDRSIANDEKLFF

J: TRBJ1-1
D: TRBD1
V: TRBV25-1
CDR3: CASSPGQGKTEAFF

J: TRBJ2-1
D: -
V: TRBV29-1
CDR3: CSVDRQAKQFF

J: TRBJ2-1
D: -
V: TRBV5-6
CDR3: CASSTTGWSNEQFF

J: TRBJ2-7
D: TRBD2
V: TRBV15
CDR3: CATSRALAGVYEQYF

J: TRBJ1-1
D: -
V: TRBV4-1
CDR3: CASSQDQGSEAFF

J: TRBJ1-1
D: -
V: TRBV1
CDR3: CTSSQEFGGGWGCTEAFF

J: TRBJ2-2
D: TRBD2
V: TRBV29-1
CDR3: CSVEGTSVNTGELFF

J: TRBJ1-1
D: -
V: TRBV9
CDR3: CASSVGYQDTEAFF

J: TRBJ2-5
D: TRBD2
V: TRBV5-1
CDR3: CASSLAGTSLLETQYF

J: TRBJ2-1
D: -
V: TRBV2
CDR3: CASSRDSTPSDEQFF

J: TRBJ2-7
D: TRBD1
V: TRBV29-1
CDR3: CSVEDRRTGARLGEQYF